A single sample gave rise to the 15 T cell receptor beta chains below, sequenced in a study of identical twins (dated by TCRdb to about 2016). The receptor library was made with 5' RACE. The reads were generated on an Illumina HiSeq 2000. TCRdb trimmed the raw reads at Q25, called clones with MiXCR and kept productive beta chains. Rows merge per CDR3 protein into single entries with the most common DNA and genes. The table for this sample lists 200,000 to 250,000 distinct CDR3 sequences; about 7% of them were counted only once. Clones ranked in the top ten supply approximately 3.6% of the sample. These same records also appear under a second study, on yellow fever vaccine responses in identical twins.

Input material: memory (CD45RO+) T cells sorted from blood. Read against the paper, the sample's cell subset or site label means: CD45RO+ enriched T cells. These receptors were taken from a woman under 30 in good health.

This clonotype came up a few times. The CDR3 DNA reads TGTGCCAGCAAACTAGCGGGGGGGCACACAGATACGCAGTATTTT. Protein: CASKLAGGHTDTQYF. The genes are TRBV6-1 and TRBJ2-3, with TRBD2 matching over 13 bases. CDR3 length: 15 amino acids. Trimming removed 7 bases from V and 2 bases from J; junction bases left unmatched: 3. Germline loops: CDR1 MNHNS, CDR2 SASEGT.

This clonotype was detected only a few times. This rearrangement joins TRBV29-1 to TRBJ2-1, with 8 positions matching TRBD2. The CDR3 runs to 14 residues. Germline assignment: CDR1 SQVTM and CDR2 ANQGSEA. The V gene end was trimmed by 3 bases and the J gene end by 5 bases; junction bases not matched to a gene: 6. CDR3 nucleotides: TGCAGCGTTGAGCCAGGCGGGGGGAACAATGAGCAGTTCTTC. Translated, it gives CSVEPGGGNNEQFF.

The chain links TRBV10-3 to TRBJ2-7; D is undetermined. This CDR3 contains 13 residues. Germline V gene sequence: CDR1 ENHRY, CDR2 SYGVKD. The CDR3 sequence: CAVSALGTYEQYV. The CDR3 region has the DNA TGTGCCGTCAGTGCTTTAGGGACCTACGAGCAGTACGTC.

This clonotype has only a few counts. The chain employs TRBV5-6 and TRBJ1-3; D gene uncertain. This CDR3 has 14 residues. V was pared by 2 bases and J by 0 bases, with 6 bases between. Germline V gives CDR1 SGHDT, CDR2 YYEEEE. DNA of the CDR3: TGTGCCAGCAGCTTTATTGACTCTGGAAACACCATATATTTT. Residues: CASSFIDSGNTIYF.

This sequence joins TRBV2 and TRBJ1-1; tentative D call: TRBD1 (5 bases). Between the trimmed V and J ends, which lost 7 bases and 2 bases, there was a span of 11 bases. CDR3 size: 13 residues. The germline CDR1 and CDR2 sequences are SNHLY and FYNNEI. CDR3 region: CASNWGKNTEAFF. For the CDR3, the DNA is TGTGCCAGCAACTGGGGCAAAAACACTGAAGCTTTCTTT.

Ten or more counts support this clonotype. V usage is TRBV28 and J usage is TRBJ1-2; 7 bases map to TRBD1. CDR3 length equals 14 residues. Germline values: CDR1 MDHEN, CDR2 SYDVKM. V shed 7 bases and J 7 bases; nucleotides not matched to a gene: 12. CDR3 residues: CASKPTGAKGGYTF. For the CDR3, the DNA is TGTGCCAGCAAACCCACAGGGGCAAAAGGTGGCTACACCTTC.

This chain joins TRBV11-2 and TRBJ2-7; 8 bases fit TRBD2. The CDR3 has 17 residues. V dropped 7 bases and J dropped 3; count of bases not matched to a gene: 17. Germline-derived CDR1 and CDR2 are SGHAT and FQNNGV. The CDR3: CASNPAGGAGNIYEQYV. CDR3 in DNA: TGTGCCAGCAACCCCGCGGGGGGCGCAGGGAATATCTACGAGCAGTACGTC.

This clonotype was counted a few times. The gene calls are TRBV7-9 and TRBJ2-1; possible D gene TRBD1, 5 bases. Deletions cut 5 bases from V and 5 bases from J, with 10 bases between. This CDR3 contains 13 residues. Germline V gene lookup returns CDR1 SEHNR and CDR2 FQNEAQ (reference sequence). This chain's CDR3 is CASSPDTHNEQFF. The CDR3 DNA sequence: TGTGCCAGCAGCCCGGACACACACAATGAGCAGTTCTTC.

This clonotype was counted at least ten times. The J gene is TRBJ2-1, the V gene TRBV7-2; either TRBD1 or TRBD2 may fit D (5 bases each). CDR1 and CDR2 from the germline V gene are SGHTA and FQGNSA. The V end lost 1 base, the J end lost 7 bases, and 11 bases lay between the germline ends. This CDR3 is 14 amino acids long. This CDR3 reads CASSLGDRFNEQFF. The CDR3 DNA reads TGTGCCAGCAGCTTAGGGGACCGCTTTAATGAGCAGTTCTTC.

The rearrangement uses TRBV7-9 and TRBJ2-4, with D possibly TRBD1 on 5 matching bases. Trimming cost V 1 base and J 9 bases, with 10 bases left between them. Germline V gives CDR1 SEHNR, CDR2 FQNEAQ (reference sequence). The CDR3 is 13 amino acids. The CDR3 DNA is TGTGCCAGCAGCTTAGGACCTCAGGGCATTCAGTACTTC. As protein: CASSLGPQGIQYF.

This chain uses TRBV12-3 or TRBV12-4 with TRBJ1-2; 8 bases align to TRBD1. The CDR3 is 15 residues long. The junction had 5 bases not matched to a gene; V was cut back by 3 bases and J by 2 bases. The CDR3 DNA follows: TGTGCCAGCAGTTTCCAGACAGGGGCGAACTATGGCTACACCTTC. Its protein is CASSFQTGANYGYTF.

This clonotype occurred many times. This chain joins TRBV6-1 and TRBJ2-1, with D possibly being TRBD2 (6 bases). This CDR3 comprises 15 residues. Trimming removed 6 bases at V and 2 bases at J, with 14 bases between. The germline V gene encodes CDR1 MNHNS and CDR2 SASEGT. The CDR3 loop reads CASSLRDSPYNEQFF. In DNA, the CDR3 is TGTGCCAGCAGCCTCCGGGACTCTCCCTACAATGAGCAGTTCTTC.

Ten or more counts support this clonotype. This chain connects TRBV6-5 to TRBJ1-1, with D possibly being TRBD1 (5 bases). V was shortened by 4 bases and J by 11 bases, with 14 bases between the two germline ends. CDR1 is MNHEY and CDR2 is SVGAGI in the germline V gene. This CDR3 has 12 residues. CDR3 residues: CASSFPSGRAFF. The DNA of the CDR3 is TGTGCCAGCAGTTTCCCGTCAGGGCGTGCTTTCTTT.

Note on this clonotype: One base away lies a much larger clone, so this may be a sequencing read error. The chain carries TRBV4-2 and TRBJ2-1; 9 bases align to TRBD2. The trim removed 0 bases at V and 9 bases at J, leaving 12 bases unmatched. The germline gives CDR1 LGHNA, CDR2 YNFKEQ. The CDR3 length is 17 residues. The CDR3 loop reads CASSQDGGGGAPSEQFF. DNA of the CDR3: TGTGCCAGCAGCCAAGACGGTGGCGGGGGGGCCCCCTCTGAGCAGTTCTTC.

This clonotype was counted between two and nine times. The CDR3 region has the DNA TGTGCCAGCAGGCAGCGGGAGGATGAGCAGTTCTTC. Translating it yields CASRQREDEQFF. The chain links TRBV28 to TRBJ2-1; 9 bases agree with TRBD2. V lost 6 bases and J lost 8; bases outside the gene matches: 2. The CDR3 totals 12 residues. Germline CDR1 and CDR2: MDHEN and SYDVKM.